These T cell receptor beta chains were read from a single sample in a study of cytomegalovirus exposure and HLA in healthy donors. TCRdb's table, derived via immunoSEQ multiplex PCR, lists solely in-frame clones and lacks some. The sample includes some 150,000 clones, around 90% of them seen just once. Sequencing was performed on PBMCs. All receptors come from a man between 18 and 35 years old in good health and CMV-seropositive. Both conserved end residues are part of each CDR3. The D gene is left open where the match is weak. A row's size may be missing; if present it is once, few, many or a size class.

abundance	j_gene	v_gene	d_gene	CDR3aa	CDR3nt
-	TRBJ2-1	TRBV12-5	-	CASGPQGSIVNEQFF	TGTGCTAGTGGTCCACAGGGTTCCATCGTCAATGAGCAGTTCTTC
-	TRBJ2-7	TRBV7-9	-	CASSLFTGGEQYF	TGTGCCAGCAGCCTTTTTACAGGAGGGGAGCAGTACTTC
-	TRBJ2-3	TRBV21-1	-	CASTNRGPFTDTQYF	TGTGCCAGCACGAACAGGGGGCCTTTCACAGATACGCAGTATTTT
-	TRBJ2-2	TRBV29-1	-	CSAGISGSYWELFF	TGCAGCGCTGGCATCTCGGGGTCCTATTGGGAGCTGTTTTTT
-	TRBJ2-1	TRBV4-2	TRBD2	CASSQGTTSGDPYNEQFF	TGTGCCAGCAGCCAAGGTACGACTAGCGGGGATCCCTACAATGAGCAGTTCTTC
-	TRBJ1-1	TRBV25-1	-	CASSNRGFTEAFF	TGTGCCAGCAGTAATCGAGGGTTCACTGAAGCTTTCTTT
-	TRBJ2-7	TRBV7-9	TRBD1	CASSTTTGSEQYF	TGTGCCAGCAGCACCACGACAGGGTCCGAGCAGTACTTC
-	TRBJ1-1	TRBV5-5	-	CASSVDMNTEAFF	TGTGCCAGCAGCGTCGACATGAACACTGAAGCTTTCTTT
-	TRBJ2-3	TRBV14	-	CASSFPQGRSTDTQYF	TGTGCCAGCAGTTTCCCGCAGGGCAGGAGCACAGATACGCAGTATTTT
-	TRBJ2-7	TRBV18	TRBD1	CASSPGTGTYEQYF	TGTGCCAGCTCACCCGGGACAGGGACGTACGAGCAGTACTTC
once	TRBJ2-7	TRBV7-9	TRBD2	CASSEGTSGGHYEQYF	TGTGCCAGCAGTGAGGGGACTAGCGGGGGGCACTACGAGCAGTACTTC
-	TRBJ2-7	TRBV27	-	CASSSDLLSYEQYF	TGTGCCAGCAGTTCCGACTTACTCTCCTACGAGCAGTACTTC
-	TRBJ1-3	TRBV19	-	CASRRSRGSGNTIYF	TGTGCCAGTAGAAGGAGCAGAGGCTCTGGAAACACCATATATTTT
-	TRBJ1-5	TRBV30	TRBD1	CAWSEGQGPNQPQHF	TGTGCCTGGAGTGAGGGACAGGGCCCTAATCAGCCCCAGCATTTT
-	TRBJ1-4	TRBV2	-	CANWTVLFGEKLFF	TGTGCCAACTGGACAGTCCTCTTTGGGGAAAAACTGTTTTTT
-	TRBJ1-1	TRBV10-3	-	CAISDGGINTEAFF	TGTGCCATCAGTGACGGGGGGATCAACACTGAAGCTTTCTTT
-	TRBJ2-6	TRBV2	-	CATLRQGGPRNAGANVLTF	TGTGCCACCCTCCGCCAGGGGGGCCCCCGAAATGCTGGGGCCAACGTCCTGACTTTC
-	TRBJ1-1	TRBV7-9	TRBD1	CASSPAGTGDTEAFF	TGTGCCAGCAGCCCGGCCGGGACAGGGGACACTGAAGCTTTCTTT
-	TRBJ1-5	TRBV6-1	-	CASSEVGGGRLNQPQHF	TGTGCCAGCAGTGAAGTGGGGGGGGGACGGTTAAATCAGCCCCAGCATTTT
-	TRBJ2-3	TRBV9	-	CASSVVQDSRGSTDTQYF	TGTGCCAGCAGCGTAGTTCAGGACTCACGGGGTAGCACAGATACGCAGTATTTT
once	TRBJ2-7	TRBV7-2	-	CASSSLHYYEQYF	TGTGCCAGCAGCTCCCTACACTACTACGAGCAGTACTTC
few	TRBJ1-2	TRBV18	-	CASSPTEVWGDGYTF	TGTGCCAGCTCACCCACCGAAGTCTGGGGGGATGGCTACACCTTC
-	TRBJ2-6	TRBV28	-	CASRKGAGANVLTF	TGTGCCAGCAGAAAAGGGGCCGGGGCCAACGTCCTGACTTTC
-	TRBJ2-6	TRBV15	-	CATSRELGANVLTF	TGTGCCACCAGCAGAGAGTTAGGGGCCAACGTCCTGACTTTC
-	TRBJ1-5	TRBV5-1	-	CASRPGLGQPQHF	TGCGCCAGCAGACCAGGGTTGGGTCAGCCCCAGCATTTT
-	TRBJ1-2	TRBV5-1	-	CASSLRPGGRGYTF	TGCGCCAGCAGCTTGCGTCCTGGCGGAAGGGGCTACACCTTC
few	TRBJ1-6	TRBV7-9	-	CASSLTVGHQSPLHF	TGTGCCAGCAGCTTAACGGTCGGACATCAGTCACCCCTCCACTTT
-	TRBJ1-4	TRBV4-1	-	CASSQVGAAFNEKLFF	TGCGCCAGCAGCCAAGTTGGGGCGGCGTTTAATGAAAAACTGTTTTTT
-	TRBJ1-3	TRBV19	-	CASSVGGGNTIYF	TGTGCCAGTAGCGTAGGAGGTGGAAACACCATATATTTT
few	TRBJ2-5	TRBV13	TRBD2	CASRLAGSETQYF	TGTGCCAGTCGACTAGCGGGGTCAGAGACCCAGTACTTC
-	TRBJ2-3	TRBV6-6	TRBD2	CASSYGRGGTDTQYF	TGTGCCAGCAGTTACGGGCGGGGGGGCACAGATACGCAGTATTTT
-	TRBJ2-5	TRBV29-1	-	CSVGPGRLETQYF	TGCAGCGTTGGCCCTGGCCGTCTGGAGACCCAGTACTTC
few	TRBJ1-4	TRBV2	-	CASSRESEKLFF	TGTGCCAGCAGCCGTGAGTCCGAAAAACTGTTTTTT
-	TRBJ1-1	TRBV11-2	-	CASSLATATEAFF	TGTGCCAGCAGCTTAGCGACAGCCACTGAAGCTTTCTTT
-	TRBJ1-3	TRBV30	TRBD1	CASDGDRGRIPGNTIYF	TGTGCCTCCGACGGGGACAGGGGACGGATTCCCGGAAACACCATATATTTT
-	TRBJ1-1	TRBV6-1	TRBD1	CASRGQRLMNTEAFF	TGTGCCAGCAGGGGACAGCGCCTTATGAACACTGAAGCTTTCTTT
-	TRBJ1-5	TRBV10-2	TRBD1	CASIGQVDSNQPQHF	TGCGCCAGCATTGGACAGGTTGATAGCAATCAGCCCCAGCATTTT
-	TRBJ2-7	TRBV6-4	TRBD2	CASSEKAGGPREQYF	TGTGCCAGCAGTGAAAAAGCGGGAGGGCCTCGCGAGCAGTACTTC
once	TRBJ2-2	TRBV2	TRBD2	CASRPSGGAESNTGELFF	TGTGCCAGCAGGCCTAGCGGGGGGGCTGAATCAAACACCGGGGAGCTGTTTTTT
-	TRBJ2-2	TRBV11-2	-	CASTSTWESVTGELFF	TGTGCCAGCACCTCAACCTGGGAGAGTGTCACCGGGGAGCTGTTTTTT
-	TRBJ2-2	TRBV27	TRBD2	CASRLLAGGQTGELFF	TGTGCCAGCAGACTCCTCGCGGGGGGGCAGACCGGGGAGCTGTTTTTT
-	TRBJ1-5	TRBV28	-	CASSLGGSRQPQHF	TGTGCCAGCAGCCTCGGAGGGAGCAGGCAGCCCCAGCATTTT
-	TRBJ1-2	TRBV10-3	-	CAIRTPYGYTF	TGTGCCATCCGGACACCCTATGGCTACACCTTC
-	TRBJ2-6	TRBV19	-	CASTDLQGAGANVLTF	TGTGCCAGTACCGACCTACAGGGAGCTGGGGCCAACGTCCTGACTTTC
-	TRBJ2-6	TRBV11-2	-	CASSLEGGHSGANVLTF	TGTGCCAGCAGCTTAGAGGGAGGTCACTCTGGGGCCAACGTCCTGACTTTC
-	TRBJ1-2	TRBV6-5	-	CASRAPDWTPGGYTF	TGTGCCAGCAGGGCCCCGGACTGGACTCCGGGAGGCTACACCTTC
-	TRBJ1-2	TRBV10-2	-	CASRAPTGANYGYTF	TGCGCCAGCAGGGCGCCGACAGGCGCCAACTATGGCTACACCTTC
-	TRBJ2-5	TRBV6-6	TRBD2	CASRTGGNQETQYF	TGTGCCAGCAGAACGGGGGGTAACCAAGAGACCCAGTACTTC
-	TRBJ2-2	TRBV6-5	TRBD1	CASSPTGGNSGELFF	TGTGCCAGCAGCCCGACAGGGGGCAACAGCGGGGAGCTGTTTTTT
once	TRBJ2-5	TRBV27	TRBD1	CASSLSGTGRETQYF	TGTGCCAGCAGTTTATCCGGGACAGGGCGAGAGACCCAGTACTTC
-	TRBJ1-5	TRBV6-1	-	CASSGGGVWQPQHF	TGTGCCAGCAGTGGTGGGGGCGTTTGGCAGCCCCAGCATTTT
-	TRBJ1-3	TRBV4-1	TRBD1	CASSQGGQTYSGNTIYF	TGCGCCAGCAGCCAAGGGGGACAGACCTACTCTGGAAACACCATATATTTT
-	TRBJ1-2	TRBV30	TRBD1	CAWTEWGQGPYNYGYTF	TGTGCCTGGACCGAATGGGGACAGGGCCCATATAACTATGGCTACACCTTC
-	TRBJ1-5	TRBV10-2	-	CASSPQTGGVTQHF	TGCGCCAGCAGTCCACAGACAGGAGGTGTGACCCAGCATTTT
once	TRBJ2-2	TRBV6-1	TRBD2	CASSLSGIGTGELFF	TGTGCCAGCAGTCTTAGCGGGATTGGAACCGGGGAGCTGTTTTTT